This T cell receptor beta chain stems from a study of tumor-infiltrating lymphocytes in primary liver carcinoma. This CDR3 comprises 15 residues. Unmatched junction bases numbered 18, after V lost 8 bases and J lost 12 bases. Germline V lookup: CDR1 SGHNT, CDR2 YENEEA. The source material, 20-30 mg of unsorted bulk tissue, was used to co-extract RNA and DNA. Synthesis of TCR beta cDNA was carried out from approximately 470 ng total RNA with a constant-region primer. Three nested multiplex PCR rounds of slightly modified ARM-PCR generated TCR beta libraries. PCR rounds one and two used TRBV1-TRBV30 forward primers with a C-beta reverse primer for 9 to 10 cycles each. TCRdb redid the calling of the multiplex PCR reads with MiXCR, one entry per CDR3 protein. The sample records 100,000 or so distinct CDR3 sequences, around three quarters being singletons.

The specimen was liver tumor tissue from sampling region 5. Subset denoted: tumor region T5, tumor centre. The sequence was collected from a woman aged 60-70 years with primary liver carcinoma and hepatitis B virus infection. The V and J genes are TRBV11-3 and TRBJ2-1, with 8 positions matching TRBD2. CDR3 in amino acids: CASGPRGSGNDGQFF. Written as DNA, the CDR3 is TGTGCCAGCGGCCCTCGGGGTAGCGGGAACGATGGGCAGTTCTTC.